The 9 T cell receptor beta chains below all came from one sample that was sequenced in a study of CD4 T cells in relation to SARS-CoV-2 and coronaviruses. The protocol was immunoSEQ multiplex PCR, while the TCRdb copy is restricted to in-frame clones and leaves out a portion. This table has around 15,000 clones, 79% appearing once. For these receptors, no antigen is known. CD4+ T cells from unexposed donors were obtained before the COVID-19 pandemic (2011-2018). CD4+ T cells were isolated from the cells after about 11 days of culture. The sample consisted of CD4+ T cells from PBMCs, cultured in vitro. These receptors were collected from a human donor in good health.

This clone was observed a single time. The rearrangement uses TRBV6-5 and TRBJ1-5; the match to TRBD1 covers 7 bases. V shed 6 bases, J shed 3 bases, and the junction held 5 bases outside the gene matches. The CDR3 sequence is 14 residues long. The germline CDR1 and CDR2 sequences are MNHEY and SVGAGI. CDR3 amino acids: CASRSGGVNQPQHF. The CDR3 DNA is TGTGCCAGCAGATCAGGGGGGGTCAATCAGCCCCAGCATTTT.

The V call is TRBV3-1 (or the pseudogene TRBV3-2), the J call TRBJ1-5, with a possible D match to TRBD1 (6 bases). The CDR3 extends over 16 amino acids. CDR1 and CDR2 from the germline V gene are LGHDT and YNNKEL (reference sequence). V shed 1 base and J shed 3 bases, with 13 bases lying between them. The DNA for the CDR3 is TGTGCCAGCAGCCAAGCCCCTGACAGGTCCAATCAGCCCCAGCATTTT. Residues: CASSQAPDRSNQPQHF.

The rearrangement links TRBV7-2 to TRBJ1-1, with D tentatively TRBD1 (5 bases). CDR1 is SGHTA, CDR2 FQGNSA, per germline. This CDR3 region has 15 residues. Trimming pared 1 base from V and 0 bases from J, leaving 9 bases between. CDR3 region: CASSLVGHMNTEAFF. CDR3 bases: TGTGCCAGCAGCTTAGTCGGACATATGAACACTGAAGCTTTCTTT.

The V and J genes are TRBV27 and TRBJ1-1; D is undetermined. The V end was cut by 4 bases, the J end by 2 bases, with 14 bases between. The germline CDR1 and CDR2 sequences are MNHEY and SMNVEV (reference sequence). This CDR3 spans 15 amino acids. The CDR3 DNA follows: TGTGCCAGCAGTTCCGGCCAGACGGGCAACACTGAAGCTTTCTTT. Its protein product is CASSSGQTGNTEAFF.

Only one count was recorded for this clone. V and J are TRBV5-6 and TRBJ2-5, with D unresolved. Between the trimmed V and J ends, which lost 0 bases and 3 bases, there was a span of 3 bases. CDR1 is SGHDT and CDR2 is YYEEEE in the germline V gene. This CDR3 has 12 amino acids. For the CDR3, the DNA is TGTGCCAGCAGCTTGGAGGAAGAGACCCAGTACTTC. Protein sequence: CASSLEEETQYF.

V usage is TRBV9 and J usage is TRBJ2-1; 8 bases are a match to TRBD2. This CDR3 is built from 14 residues. V lost 4 bases and J lost 6; bases outside the gene matches: 6. CDR1 and CDR2 (germline): SGDLS, YYNGEE. The CDR3 here is CASSPTGGFNEQFF. The DNA for the CDR3 is TGTGCCAGCAGCCCAACGGGGGGGTTCAATGAGCAGTTCTTC.

The chain combines TRBV7-2 with TRBJ2-7, with 13 nucleotides matching TRBD2. The CDR3 length is 15 residues. The V gene's germline CDR1 is SGHTA and CDR2 FQGNSA. J was trimmed by 5 bases and V by 2 bases; bases with no gene match: 3. CDR3 loop: CASSLTSGGADEQYF. As DNA, the CDR3 is TGTGCCAGCAGCTTAACTAGCGGGGGGGCGGACGAGCAGTACTTC.

The chain links TRBV4-3 to TRBJ2-1; D is possibly TRBD1 or TRBD2 (5 bases each). The V and J ends lost 4 bases and 0 bases respectively, with 13 bases between them. From germline, CDR1 is LGHNA and CDR2 YSLEER. The CDR3 sequence is 16 residues long. This chain's CDR3 is CASSPLGVSSYNEQFF. The DNA for the CDR3 is TGCGCCAGCAGCCCCCTGGGGGTAAGCTCCTACAATGAGCAGTTCTTC.

The count of this clone is one. The chain combines TRBV4-3 with TRBJ2-7; the D is unclear. CDR3 length equals 14 residues. V was cut by 4 bases and J by 0 bases, with 10 bases left in between. Per germline, CDR1 LGHNA and CDR2 YSLEER. CDR3 nucleotide sequence: TGCGCCAGCAGCCCGACCCCAAGCTCCTACGAGCAGTACTTC. Translating gives CASSPTPSSYEQYF.